This T cell receptor (beta chain) was documented in a study of regulatory T cells in long-lasting Graves disease (dated by TCRdb to about 2021). Context from the whole study: Patients with newly diagnosed Graves' disease had been on antithyroid drugs for under 3 months. Peripheral blood TCR sequencing and RNA sequencing compared persistent Graves' disease patients with newly diagnosed Graves' disease patients. The study was conducted in China and was registered as a clinical trial. TCR sequencing covered about 13 persistent and approximately 20 newly diagnosed Graves' disease patients, about 35 samples in total.

V gives up 6 bases and J gives up 5 bases, and the segment between their germline ends measures 13 bases. The CDR3 goes from the cysteine to the phenylalanine over 13 residues. Only the CDR3 portion is preserved as DNA: 39 bases, with reading frame beginning at the first base. Per the publication, the time point label means: newly diagnosed GD, antithyroid drugs for less than 3 months. For both TCR sequencing and RNA sequencing, RNA was extracted from PBMCs in TRIzol. Graves' disease was diagnosed according to American Thyroid Association guidelines. The patients came from an endocrinology department in Xi'an, China. Each patient gave 7.5 to 10 milliliters of peripheral blood, collected in an EDTA anticoagulant tube. Ficoll Paque Plus density gradient separation was used to isolate PBMCs, and no further T cell sorting was performed. RNA quality was checked with an Agilent 2100 Bioanalyzer and agarose gel, and concentration with a NanoDrop 2000.

The library was obtained by multiplex PCR. TCRdb names Illumina HiSeq 4000 as the instrument used. To build TCR beta libraries, CDR3 regions were amplified by Arm-PCR using iRepertoire HTBI primers. Before sequencing, the PCR products went through gel purification. The original methods were these. Across samples, 55 to 80 TRBV and roughly 15 TRBJ segments were identified and used for gene usage analysis of CDR3 amino acid clonotypes. COPE and FqMerger were used to merge the filtered high-quality paired reads into contigs. BLAST was used to align contigs to IMGT TRBV, TRBD and TRBJ reference genes, and CDR3 was defined according to IMGT. Any clonotype with a frequency above 0.1% was counted as a highly expanded clone. Shannon entropy served as the measure of repertoire diversity, while the Gini coefficient captured V-J evenness. Clonotypes shared by more than one individual were considered public. The public sequencing data were trimmed at Q25 with fastp and processed into clonotypes with MiXCR by TCRdb, which kept only in-frame beta chains. All rows with the same CDR3 protein become a single entry with the most common DNA and genes. The V and J calls here are based on TCRdb, not the publication. Recorded for this sample are under 450,000 distinct CDR3 sequences; roughly 16% of them occurred a single time. Together, the top ten hold roughly a fifth of the sample.

There are a few counts of this clonotype. There is no known antigen for this receptor. Base qualities are not provided; no much larger clone lies one nucleotide away. What the study reported, not specific to this receptor: The authors acknowledged the small sample size as a limitation that may reduce accuracy. Persistent disease showed preferential use of TRBV28, TRBJ1-2 and TRBJ2-5, whereas newly diagnosed disease favored TRBV20-1 and TRBJ2-1. Lower TCR Shannon entropy and fewer highly expanded clones were observed in persistent Graves' disease patients than in newly diagnosed patients, which suggested clonal expansion. Sequencing and analysis were limited to the TCR beta chain. Patients with persistent disease shared more public clonotypes (approximately 2,500) than newly diagnosed patients did (about 970). Only peripheral blood was studied, because thyroid tissue, the primary lesion, was inaccessible.

These data also featured in a second study, about T cells in Graves' hyperthyroidism and ophthalmopathy. As the second study states: Stable Graves' hyperthyroidism was defined as the absence of progression to ophthalmopathy over 18 months of follow-up. Hyperthyroidism patients were newly diagnosed, with disease duration under 2 months, and aged 18 to 65 years. Any patient with an uncontrolled infection, another autoimmune disease, pregnancy or lactation was excluded. Diagnoses were established on the basis of clinical symptoms, serum thyroxine and TRAb, thyroid ultrasound, and orbital computed tomography. The first round of RT-PCR for the TCR CDR3 was performed with the HTBI primer set and the Qiagen OneStep RT-PCR kit. Most expanded thyroid clonotypes (frequency above 0.001) were also detected in blood, a finding suggesting that blood repertoires may reflect thyroid immune responses. In cross-validation, a model built on a 13 V-J signature told ophthalmopathy apart from stable hyperthyroidism with under 90% sensitivity and around 83% specificity, and in testing the same model reached 80%/75%. In validation, the model predicted progression to ophthalmopathy with over 60% sensitivity and less than 75% specificity, a median of approximately 6.5 months before onset. A discovery cohort of around 100 patients, about 43 with Graves' ophthalmopathy and fewer than 65 with stable Graves' hyperthyroidism, was used to find distinguishing TCR V-J signatures. Prospective prediction of ophthalmopathy was tested in an independent validation cohort of about 19 hyperthyroidism patients and 17 patients who later progressed to ophthalmopathy. The approximately 100 discovery patients were randomly split 7:3 into training and test sets. Thyroid tissue and blood T-cell repertoires from several Graves' hyperthyroidism patients were also compared in the study. After blood sampling, hyperthyroidism patients were treated with methimazole at a starting dose of 30 mg daily, and ophthalmopathy patients were treated with high-dose intravenous methylprednisolone. Libraries were constructed in a second round of multiplex PCR, after which size selection and purification were carried out. Paired-end sequencing of the libraries was performed with 100 bp reads on an Illumina HiSeq2000. SOAPnuke was used to process the raw data, removing reads that contained adapters or uncalled bases, had a mean Phred below 15, or lacked an exact match to the constant primer or identifier. COPE v1.2.5 was used to merge high-quality paired reads, and clonotypes were defined as unique nucleotide sequences. Clonotypes were aligned to IMGT TRBV, TRBD and TRBJ reference segments using MiTCR v1.1. The analysis included only V-J combinations with a frequency above 0.0001, which together covered 98% to 99.2% of the repertoires. The TCS score was defined as the ratio of F50 (clonal expansion) to E x V (chaos), calculated using BLOSUM62-based TCRdist between CDR3 peptides within each V-J. Welch's t-statistics and random forest reduced fewer than 550 V-J features to 13, which were used in a naive Bayes classifier (R e1071). Sample size was not statistically predetermined, and investigators were not blinded to group allocation. According to the paper, TCR Vbeta CDR3 sequencing was carried out on some 130 peripheral blood samples, which came from fewer than 50 ophthalmopathy, approximately 72 hyperthyroidism and around 17 progressor patients.

The chain is assembled from TRBV12-3 or TRBV12-4 and TRBJ1-2; the D gene is possibly TRBD1, with 6 bases matching. Source: peripheral blood mononuclear cells (PBMCs), taken at new diagnosis, from a patient treated with antithyroid drugs. The source is a woman under 30 with Graves disease. Donor details come from another sample of the same person, matched by shared clones. The nucleotide sequence reads TGTGCCAGCAGAATCCAGGGGAGGTATGGCTACACCTTC. Its product reads: CASRIQGRYGYTF.